The 19 T cell receptor beta chains presented below share a single source sample, sequenced in a study of control samples from healthy donors and cancer patients. Method: immunoSEQ multiplex PCR; TCRdb's copy keeps in-frame clones and lacks some. Of 350,000 to 450,000 clones detected, 80% to 95% appear once; the ten largest clones hold roughly 6.4%. Sequenced: PBMCs. The receptors stem from a man aged 35 to 55 with head and neck cancer.

V usage is TRBV27 and J usage is TRBJ1-2; TRBD1 matches 7 bases. The CDR3 is 13 residues long. Trimming removed 5 bases from V and 4 bases from J; junction bases left unmatched: 4. The germline V gene encodes CDR1 MNHEY and CDR2 SMNVEV (reference sequence). Here the CDR3 reads CASSHRGVYGYTF. The CDR3 bases are TGTGCCAGCAGTCACAGGGGAGTCTATGGCTACACCTTC.

This clone was observed a few times. This chain links TRBV18 with TRBJ1-2, with 7 bases identical to TRBD1. CDR1 is KGHSH, CDR2 LQKENI, per germline. V shed 3 bases and J 2 bases; nucleotides not matched to a gene: 6. CDR3 length: 15 residues. CDR3 protein: CASSPTGATNYGYTF. The CDR3 coding sequence is TGTGCCAGCTCACCCACAGGGGCCACCAACTATGGCTACACCTTC. The full variable domain, with the rest looked up from reference TRBV18 and TRBJ1-2, is NAGVMQNPRHLVRRRGQEARLRCSPMKGHSHVYWYRQLPEEGLKFMVYLQKENIIDESGMPKERFSAEFPKEGPSILRIQQVVRGDSAAYFCASSPTGATNYGYTFGSGTRLTVV.

With respect to this clone: One junction end disagrees with the germline gene, perhaps due to a read error. This sequence joins TRBV7-3 and TRBJ2-5; 16 bases line up with TRBD2. The germline V gene encodes CDR1 SGHTA and CDR2 FQGTGA. The CDR3 sequence is 20 residues long. The CDR3 is CAGSLYGTSGREGPKETQYF. CDR3 sequence (DNA): TGTGCCGGCAGCTTATATGGGACTAGCGGGAGGGAGGGGCCCAAAGAGACCCAGTACTTC.

CDR3 bases: TGCGCCAGCAGCTTGAGTGGGATTCGCGGGGCTAGCTCCTACAATGAGCAGTTCTTC. It yields the protein CASSLSGIRGASSYNEQFF. V and J are TRBV5-1 and TRBJ2-1; perhaps TRBD2 as D (6 bases). V was clipped by 1 base and J by 0 bases, with 20 bases between them. The CDR3 contains 19 residues. Germline V lookup: CDR1 SGHRS, CDR2 YFSETQ.

The chain joins TRBV28 to TRBJ1-1; D is uncertain. Trimming left V 7 bases short and J 2 bases short, with 11 bases between. The germline V gene has CDR1 MDHEN and CDR2 SYDVKM. This CDR3 spans 13 amino acids. The CDR3 is CASTKVPNTEAFF. CDR3 DNA sequence: TGTGCCAGCACCAAGGTTCCAAACACTGAAGCTTTCTTT.

The chain recombines TRBV7-2 with TRBJ1-2; TRBD1 matches 8 bases. Germline-derived CDR1 and CDR2 are SGHTA and FQGNSA. The CDR3 loop spans 13 amino acids. Trimming at V came to 6 bases and at J to 7 bases, leaving 7 bases not matched to a gene. The CDR3 sequence: CASRLDRGVGYTF. CDR3 DNA sequence: TGTGCCAGCAGACTCGACAGGGGAGTTGGCTACACCTTC.

The CDR3 coding sequence is TGTGCCAGCAGTCAAGCCTACACTCGAGGGGCGCGGGATCAGCCCCAGCATTTT. It encodes CASSQAYTRGARDQPQHF. V and J are TRBV28 and TRBJ1-5; D possibly corresponds to TRBD1 (5 bases). V dropped 5 bases and J dropped 5 bases, with 25 bases sitting between them. The germline V gene encodes CDR1 MDHEN and CDR2 SYDVKM. The CDR3 is 18 residues long.

V is TRBV29-1 and J is TRBJ1-1; D is uncertain. The CDR3 contains 13 residues. Trimming pared 4 bases from V and 0 bases from J, leaving 9 bases between. Per the germline V gene, CDR1 is SQVTM and CDR2 is ANQGSEA. The CDR3: CSVVFGMNTEAFF. DNA of the CDR3: TGCAGCGTTGTTTTCGGGATGAACACTGAAGCTTTCTTT.

This clone was recorded once. The rearrangement joins TRBV5-4 to TRBJ2-7; 9 nucleotides agree with TRBD1. The germline gives CDR1 SGHNT, CDR2 YYREEE (reference sequence). The J segment lost 9 bases and the V segment lost 5 bases, leaving 12 bases of the junction unmatched. The CDR3 has 14 amino acids. The CDR3 DNA follows: TGTGCCAGCAGGGACCGGGACAGGGATCTGGGGCAGTACTTC. Translated: CASRDRDRDLGQYF.

This clone appeared once. This chain connects TRBV6-6 to TRBJ1-5; tentative D call: TRBD1 (5 bases). The CDR3 consists of 12 residues. The germline gives CDR1 MNHNY, CDR2 SVGAGI (reference sequence). Between the trimmed V and J ends, which lost 6 bases and 6 bases, there was a span of 9 bases. The CDR3 sequence is CASRGGVQPQHF. The CDR3 coding sequence is TGTGCCAGCAGGGGGGGGGTTCAGCCCCAGCATTTT.

The J gene is TRBJ2-5, the V gene TRBV7-3; D ambiguous. This CDR3 has 12 amino acids. Germline CDR1 is SGHTA and CDR2 is FQGTGA. Trimming left V 4 bases short and J 5 bases short, with 8 bases between. CDR3 DNA sequence: TGTGCCAGCAGCTACGTTGGCGAGACCCAGTACTTC. Translating it yields CASSYVGETQYF. Complete variable domain (other parts from reference TRBV7-3 and TRBJ2-5): GAGVSQTPSNKVTEKGKYVELRCDPISGHTALYWYRQSLGQGPEFLIYFQGTGAADDSGLPNDRFFAVRPEGSVSTLKIQRTERGDSAVYLCASSYVGETQYFGPGTRLLVL.

This clone occurred a few times. The V call is TRBV7-9, the J call TRBJ1-4, with a weak D call TRBD1 (6 bases). In germline, CDR1 is SEHNR, CDR2 FQNEAQ (reference sequence). Trimming shortened V by 5 bases and J by 3 bases, and 19 bases separated the two germline ends. The CDR3 consists of 17 residues. The CDR3 spells CASSQTGTLVSNEKLFF. CDR3 nucleotides: TGTGCCAGCAGCCAGACAGGAACCTTAGTTTCTAATGAAAAACTGTTTTTT.

This clone has just one count. The rearrangement uses TRBV2 and TRBJ1-2, with 9 bases matching TRBD1. Germline V gene sequence: CDR1 SNHLY, CDR2 FYNNEI. The V segment lost 1 base and the J segment 13 bases; nucleotides outside the gene matches: 13. This CDR3 is 15 amino acids long. The CDR3 DNA sequence: TGTGCCAGCAGTGAAGTAACAGGGGGCGCGAAGGGGGCCACCTTC. It codes for CASSEVTGGAKGATF. The full variable domain, its missing parts supplied by reference TRBV2 and TRBJ1-2, is EPEVTQTPSHQVTQMGQEVILRCVPISNHLYFYWYRQILGQKVEFLVSFYNNEISEKSEIFDDQFSVERPDGSNFTLKIRSTKLEDSAMYFCASSEVTGGAKGATFGSGTRLTVV.

V is TRBV19 and J is TRBJ2-5, with D perhaps TRBD2 (5 bases). The germline gives CDR1 LNHDA, CDR2 SQIVND (reference sequence). This CDR3 is 17 amino acids long. V lost 3 bases and J lost 5, with 22 bases in between. The CDR3: CASSMTGNSWVGETQYF. For the CDR3, the DNA is TGTGCCAGTAGTATGACGGGGAATAGCTGGGTCGGGGAGACCCAGTACTTC.

J is TRBJ2-1 and V is TRBV27; TRBD2 might be the D (5 bases). The V end lost 6 bases, the J end lost 9 bases, and 9 bases lay between the germline ends. The CDR3 is 11 residues long. Germline loops: CDR1 MNHEY, CDR2 SMNVEV (reference sequence). The CDR3 loop is CASRRGVEQFF. CDR3 bases: TGTGCCAGCAGACGGGGAGTTGAGCAGTTCTTC.

V and J are TRBV7-8 and TRBJ1-2; D perhaps matches TRBD1 (5 bases). The CDR3 consists of 15 residues. The germline CDR1 and CDR2 sequences are SGHVS and FQNEAQ. V lost 2 bases, J lost 8 bases, and 18 bases lay in between. CDR3 sequence reads: CASSLRGPTGGGYTF. CDR3 DNA sequence: TGTGCCAGCAGCTTAAGGGGCCCGACTGGAGGGGGCTACACCTTC.

The V gene is TRBV7-8, the J gene TRBJ1-1; TRBD1 might be the D (6 bases). Germline lookup yields CDR1 SGHVS and CDR2 FQNEAQ. The V end lost 6 bases, the J end lost 10 bases, and 18 bases lay between the germline ends. The CDR3 covers 13 residues. The chain's CDR3 is CASSYQGWSGAFF. The CDR3 DNA reads TGTGCCAGCAGTTATCAGGGGTGGTCTGGAGCTTTCTTT. Full variable domain (missing parts from reference TRBV7-8 and TRBJ1-1): GAGVSQSPRYKVAKRGQDVALRCDPISGHVSLFWYQQALGQGPEFLTYFQNEAQLDKSGLPSDRFFAERPEGSVSTLKIQRTQQEDSAVYLCASSYQGWSGAFFGQGTRLTVV.

The chain links TRBV27 to TRBJ2-7; no reliable D call. This CDR3 comprises 14 residues. The V end was cut by 3 bases, the J end by 2 bases, with 11 bases between. Looked up from germline, CDR1 is MNHEY and CDR2 is SMNVEV (reference sequence). The chain's CDR3 is CASSLAGITYEQYF. The DNA for the CDR3 is TGTGCCAGCAGTTTGGCCGGTATAACCTACGAGCAGTACTTC.

V gene TRBV7-8 combines with J gene TRBJ2-5, with D perhaps TRBD2 (6 bases). The germline CDR1 and CDR2 sequences are SGHVS and FQNEAQ. This CDR3 has 15 residues. V shed 1 base and J shed 4 bases, with 13 bases lying between them. CDR3 sequence reads: CASSLGVTGRETQYF. CDR3 DNA: TGTGCCAGCAGCTTAGGGGTGACCGGGAGAGAGACCCAGTACTTC. Combining the CDR3 with reference TRBV7-8 and TRBJ2-5 gives the whole variable domain GAGVSQSPRYKVAKRGQDVALRCDPISGHVSLFWYQQALGQGPEFLTYFQNEAQLDKSGLPSDRFFAERPEGSVSTLKIQRTQQEDSAVYLCASSLGVTGRETQYFGPGTRLLVL.